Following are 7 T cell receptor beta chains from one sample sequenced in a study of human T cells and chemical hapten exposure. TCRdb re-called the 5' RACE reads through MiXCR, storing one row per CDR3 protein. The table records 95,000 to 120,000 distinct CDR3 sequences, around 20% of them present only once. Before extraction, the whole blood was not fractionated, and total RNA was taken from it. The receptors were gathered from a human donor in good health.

The CDR3 here is CALYGRSETQYF. Written as DNA, the CDR3 is TGTGCCCTTTACGGAAGATCAGAGACCCAGTACTTC. The V and J genes are TRBV30 and TRBJ2-5; D is unclear. This CDR3 spans 12 amino acids. Per germline, CDR1 GTSNPN and CDR2 SVGIG (reference sequence). Trimming left V 8 bases short and J 4 bases short, with 14 bases between.

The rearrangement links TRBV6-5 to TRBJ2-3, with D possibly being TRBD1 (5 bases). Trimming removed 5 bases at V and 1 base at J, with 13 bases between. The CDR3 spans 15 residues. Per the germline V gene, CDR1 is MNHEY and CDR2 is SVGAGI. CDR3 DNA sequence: TGTGCCAGCAGTACTCAGGGTGAAGGCACAGATACGCAGTATTTT. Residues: CASSTQGEGTDTQYF.

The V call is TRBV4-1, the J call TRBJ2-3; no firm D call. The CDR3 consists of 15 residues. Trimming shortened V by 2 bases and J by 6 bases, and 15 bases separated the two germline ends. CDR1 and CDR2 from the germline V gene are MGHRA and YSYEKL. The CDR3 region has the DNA TGCGCCAGCAGCCAACTCCCCCCCTTATCGGATACGCAGTATTTT. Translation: CASSQLPPLSDTQYF.

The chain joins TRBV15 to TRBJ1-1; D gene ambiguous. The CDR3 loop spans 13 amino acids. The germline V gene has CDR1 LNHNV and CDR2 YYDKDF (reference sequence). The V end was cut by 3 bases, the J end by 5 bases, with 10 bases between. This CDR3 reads CATSSRRGTEAFF. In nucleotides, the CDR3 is TGTGCCACCAGCAGCCGACGGGGTACTGAAGCTTTCTTT. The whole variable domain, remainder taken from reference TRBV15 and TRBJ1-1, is DAMVIQNPRYQVTQFGKPVTLSCSQTLNHNVMYWYQQKSSQAPKLLFHYYDKDFNNEADTPDNFQSRRPNTSFCFLDIRSPGLGDTAMYLCATSSRRGTEAFFGQGTRLTVV.

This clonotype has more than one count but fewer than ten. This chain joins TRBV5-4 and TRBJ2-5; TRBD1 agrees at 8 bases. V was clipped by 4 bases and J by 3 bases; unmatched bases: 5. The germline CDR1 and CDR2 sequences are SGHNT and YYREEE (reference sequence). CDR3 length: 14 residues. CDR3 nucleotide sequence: TGTGCCAGCAGCCTAGGACAGGGTGAAGAGACCCAGTACTTC. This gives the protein CASSLGQGEETQYF.

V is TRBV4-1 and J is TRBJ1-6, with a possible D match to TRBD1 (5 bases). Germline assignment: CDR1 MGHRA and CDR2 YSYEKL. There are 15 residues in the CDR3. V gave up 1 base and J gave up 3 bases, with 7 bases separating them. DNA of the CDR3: TGCGCCAGCAGCCAAGGGGGGGTCTATAATTCACCCCTCCACTTT. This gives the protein CASSQGGVYNSPLHF.

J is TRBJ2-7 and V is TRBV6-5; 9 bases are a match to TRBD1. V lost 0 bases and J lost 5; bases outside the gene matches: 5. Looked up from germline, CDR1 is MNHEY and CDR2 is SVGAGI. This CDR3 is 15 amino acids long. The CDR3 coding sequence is TGTGCCAGCAGTTACTCTCGGGACAGGGCCCACGAGCAGTACTTC. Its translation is CASSYSRDRAHEQYF.